One sample yielded the 11 T cell receptor beta chains listed below, sequenced in a study of identical twins. TCRdb recomputed calls from the 5' RACE reads with MiXCR, one row per CDR3 protein. In the table there are 500,000 to 550,000 distinct CDR3 sequences, approximately 20% of which are singletons. The sample was also linked to a second study, of yellow fever vaccine responses in identical twins.

The source material was CD4+ T cells sorted from blood. These receptors were obtained from a woman aged 18-35 years in good health.

This clonotype was picked up a small number of times. This chain connects TRBV20-1 to TRBJ2-3; D is possibly TRBD1 or TRBD2 (5 bases each). Germline loops: CDR1 DFQATT, CDR2 SNEGSKA (reference sequence). V was pared by 6 bases and J by 6 bases, with 16 bases between. The CDR3 is 13 residues long. The CDR3 sequence is CSAGPPNSDTQYF. CDR3 bases: TGCAGTGCGGGACCTCCAAATTCGGATACGCAGTATTTT.

The chain recombines TRBV12-3 or TRBV12-4 with TRBJ2-3; possibly TRBD1 for D (5 bases). This CDR3 contains 14 residues. Trimming left V 3 bases short and J 2 bases short, with 9 bases between. Here the CDR3 reads CASSLDINTDTQYF. In DNA form, the CDR3 reads TGTGCCAGCAGTTTGGACATTAACACAGATACGCAGTATTTT.

The rearrangement links TRBV12-3 or TRBV12-4 to TRBJ2-5; no clear D. The CDR3 contains 12 residues. V was cut by 5 bases and J by 5 bases, with 9 bases left in between. CDR3 residues: CASSPRPETQYF. The DNA for the CDR3 is TGTGCCAGCAGTCCCCGGCCGGAGACCCAGTACTTC.

This clonotype was recorded a few times. This rearrangement joins TRBV6-4 to TRBJ1-1; D not certain. CDR1 and CDR2 from the germline V gene are MRHNA and SNTAGT. Trimming took 5 bases from V and 0 from J, leaving 13 bases between them. This CDR3 spans 15 amino acids. This CDR3 is CASSREGGMNTEAFF. The CDR3, as DNA: TGTGCCAGCAGTAGGGAGGGAGGTATGAACACTGAAGCTTTCTTT.

V is TRBV28 and J is TRBJ1-1; 7 bases agree with TRBD1. This CDR3 spans 16 amino acids. Germline values: CDR1 MDHEN, CDR2 SYDVKM. V lost 1 base, J lost 0 bases, and 5 bases stayed unmatched. The CDR3 loop reads CASSLFTGAMNTEAFF. The CDR3 DNA is TGTGCCAGCAGTTTATTTACAGGGGCGATGAACACTGAAGCTTTCTTT.

The chain combines TRBV7-9 with TRBJ2-3, with D tentatively TRBD1 (6 bases). The CDR3 contains 16 residues. Trimming left V 8 bases short and J 4 bases short, with 22 bases between. The germline V gene has CDR1 SEHNR and CDR2 FQNEAQ (reference sequence). CDR3 sequence reads: CASVDKQGKLADTQYF. CDR3 nucleotides: TGTGCCAGCGTTGACAAACAGGGAAAATTGGCAGATACGCAGTATTTT.

The rearrangement links TRBV7-3 to TRBJ2-3, with 7 nucleotides matching TRBD1. Per the germline V gene, CDR1 is SGHTA and CDR2 is FQGTGA. Trimming at V came to 2 bases and at J to 4 bases, leaving 12 bases not matched to a gene. The CDR3 runs to 17 residues. The CDR3, as DNA: TGTGCCAGCAGCTTATCCTTGAGGGGGCAAGGCGCAGATACGCAGTATTTT. This sequence encodes CASSLSLRGQGADTQYF.

Only a few counts were recorded for this clonotype. The chain combines TRBV28 with TRBJ2-7; 11 bases fit TRBD2. CDR1 MDHEN and CDR2 SYDVKM come from the germline V gene. V trimming: 5 bases; J trimming: 9 bases; junction bases outside the gene matches: 12. The CDR3 runs to 15 residues. The CDR3 spells CASSPRTSGLRGQYF. The CDR3 DNA is TGTGCCAGCAGTCCCCGGACTAGCGGGCTCAGGGGGCAGTACTTC.

The V call is TRBV11-2, the J call TRBJ1-5; D uncertain. Germline assignment: CDR1 SGHAT and CDR2 FQNNGV. Trimming stripped 5 bases from V and 6 bases from J, with 11 bases between. This CDR3 region has 13 residues. CDR3 protein: CASSQELSQPQHF. The CDR3 DNA follows: TGTGCCAGCAGCCAGGAGCTATCTCAGCCCCAGCATTTT.

The chain has TRBV7-9 and TRBJ1-1; D may be TRBD1 (6 bases). Trimming removed 7 bases from V and 1 base from J, with 13 bases in between. The CDR3 loop spans 14 amino acids. Germline values: CDR1 SEHNR, CDR2 FQNEAQ (reference sequence). The CDR3 DNA reads TGTGCCAGCACCCGGACAGCCCAGAACACTGAAGCTTTCTTT. Translating gives CASTRTAQNTEAFF.

This sequence joins TRBV2 and TRBJ2-5, with TRBD1 identical over 10 bases. Germline V CDR1 and CDR2: SNHLY, FYNNEI. The trim removed 4 bases at V and 2 bases at J, leaving 4 bases unmatched. CDR3 size: 15 residues. DNA for the CDR3: TGTGCCAGCAGTGTTTGGACAGGGGGACAAGAGACCCAGTACTTC. Translation: CASSVWTGGQETQYF.